The rows below give T cell receptor beta chains drawn from one sample of a study of T cell responses to AZD1222 COVID-19 vaccine. Assay: immunoSEQ multiplex PCR; the TCRdb copy retains only in-frame clones and omits some. The sample shows 140,000 to 150,000 clones, about 89% of them seen only once. The sample here was peripheral blood, taken 28 days after the second AZD1222 dose. These receptors were collected from an adult who received the AZD1222 COVID-19 vaccine. Each CDR3 is given with its conserved first and last residue. D genes are given only for firm matches. A row's size may be missing; if present it is once, few, many or a size class.

j_call v_call clone_size d_call cdr3_nt cdr3_aa
TRBJ1-5 TRBV27 NA NA TGTGCCAGCAGTCCCACGCAGGGCCCTCAGCCCCAGCATTTT CASSPTQGPQPQHF
TRBJ1-6 TRBV24-1 once TRBD1 TGTGCCACCGACAGGGATTCACCCCTCCACTTT CATDRDSPLHF
TRBJ1-2 TRBV5-6 NA NA TGTGCCAGCAGCTTGGTCGCAGGTGATAGTCTCTACGGCTACACCTTC CASSLVAGDSLYGYTF
TRBJ1-1 TRBV30 NA TRBD1 TGTGCCAGTACAGGGGTCACTGAAGCTTTCTTT CASTGVTEAFF
TRBJ2-7 TRBV21-1 NA NA TGTGCCAGCAGCCCCCCCTACGAGCAGTACTTC CASSPPYEQYF
TRBJ2-2 TRBV19 NA TRBD1 TGTGCCAGTAGTAGGGGACAGGGGGCTGGCACCGGGGAGCTGTTTTTT CASSRGQGAGTGELFF
TRBJ2-7 TRBV27 NA NA TGTGCCAGCAGTTTAATGGCTAGTCCCGAGGGGCAGTACTTC CASSLMASPEGQYF
TRBJ1-4 TRBV6-5 NA NA TGTGCCAGCAGGGGGCACGGACAACTTGAAAAACTGTTTTTT CASRGHGQLEKLFF
TRBJ1-5 TRBV19 NA TRBD1 TGTGCCAGTAGTATAGATCGACAGGGGGCGACTAGCAATCAGCCCCAGCATTTT CASSIDRQGATSNQPQHF
TRBJ2-1 TRBV11-3 once TRBD2 TGTGCCAGCAGCTTAGGACTAGCAGGGTCCTACAATGAGCAGTTCTTC CASSLGLAGSYNEQFF
TRBJ2-6 TRBV7-2 NA NA TGTGCCAGCAGCGTCGGGGACGCTGGGGCCAACGTCCTGACTTTC CASSVGDAGANVLTF
TRBJ2-3 TRBV12-3/TRBV12-4 NA NA TGTGCCAGCAACGAAGACCACCCAGATACGCAGTATTTT CASNEDHPDTQYF
TRBJ2-7 TRBV11-2 NA TRBD2 TGTGCCAGCAGCTCGCTAGCGGGAGAGACCTACGAGCAGTACTTC CASSSLAGETYEQYF
TRBJ1-1 TRBV7-9 NA NA TGTGCCAGCAGCAGGGACGGGAACACTGAAGCTTTCTTT CASSRDGNTEAFF
TRBJ1-2 TRBV6-5 NA NA TGTGCCAGCAGTTACTCGAATGTGGGGGCGCCTGGCTACACCTTC CASSYSNVGAPGYTF
TRBJ1-2 TRBV19 NA NA TGTGCCAGTAGTATAGACAGGGAGTATGGCTACACCTTC CASSIDREYGYTF
TRBJ1-2 TRBV10-3 NA NA TGTGCCATCAGTGAGGATTGGGGGGACTATGGCTACACCTTC CAISEDWGDYGYTF
TRBJ2-7 TRBV3-1/TRBV3-2 NA TRBD1 TGTGCCAGCAGCCGGGACAGGAAGGGCGAGCAGTACTTC CASSRDRKGEQYF
TRBJ1-1 TRBV19 NA NA TGTGCCGGACGGATGGGCACTGAAGCTTTCTTT CAGRMGTEAFF
TRBJ2-3 TRBV20-1 NA TRBD2 TGCAGTGCTAGTCTCCCGGGGGGGGGCGTCACAGATACGCAGTATTTT CSASLPGGGVTDTQYF
TRBJ2-7 TRBV7-8 NA NA TGTGCCAGCAAGAGGGCCCGGGTGATGGAGTACGAGCAGTACTTC CASKRARVMEYEQYF
TRBJ2-6 TRBV5-5 NA TRBD2 TGTGCCAGCAGCTTGGTAGCGGGAGTAATCTCTGGGGCCAACGTCCTGACTTTC CASSLVAGVISGANVLTF
TRBJ2-1 TRBV3-1/TRBV3-2 NA NA TGTGCCAGCAGCCGACAGACCGGGACTTATGAGGCCCATGAGCAGTTCTTC CASSRQTGTYEAHEQFF
TRBJ2-1 TRBV5-1 NA TRBD2 TGCGCCAGCAGCTTGGCACTAGCGGGAGGGGGACACAATGAGCAGTTCTTC CASSLALAGGGHNEQFF
TRBJ1-4 TRBV27 NA NA TGTGCCAGCAGCCCTAACATGGTTGAAAAACTGTTTTTT CASSPNMVEKLFF
TRBJ1-6 TRBV6-2/TRBV6-3 once TRBD1 TGTGCCAGCAGTGACGACAGGGACTCGAATTCACCCCTCCACTTT CASSDDRDSNSPLHF
TRBJ2-1 TRBV19 NA NA TGTGCCAGTAGTATGGGGACTGGAAATTCCTACAATGAGCAGTTCTTC CASSMGTGNSYNEQFF
TRBJ1-2 TRBV6-5 NA TRBD1 TGTGCCAGCAGTTCGGGGACAGCCGATGGCTACACCTTC CASSSGTADGYTF
TRBJ2-1 TRBV6-4 NA NA TGTGCCAGCAGCAGACTAGGCCAAGACAATGAGCAGTTCTTC CASSRLGQDNEQFF
TRBJ2-7 TRBV30 NA NA TGTGCCTGGAGTGGAGGGCGAGTCGGGGACGAGCAGTACTTC CAWSGGRVGDEQYF
TRBJ2-7 TRBV2 NA NA TGTGCCAGCAGTGGTATCGGGAGCTCCTACGAGCAGTACTTC CASSGIGSSYEQYF
TRBJ2-5 TRBV5-4 NA NA TGTGCCATACAGGGCTACCAAGAGACCCAGTACTTC CAIQGYQETQYF
TRBJ2-1 TRBV7-2 NA NA TGTGCCAGCAGCACATCCCCCGGGCCAGCCGGAAATCAGTTCTTC CASSTSPGPAGNQFF